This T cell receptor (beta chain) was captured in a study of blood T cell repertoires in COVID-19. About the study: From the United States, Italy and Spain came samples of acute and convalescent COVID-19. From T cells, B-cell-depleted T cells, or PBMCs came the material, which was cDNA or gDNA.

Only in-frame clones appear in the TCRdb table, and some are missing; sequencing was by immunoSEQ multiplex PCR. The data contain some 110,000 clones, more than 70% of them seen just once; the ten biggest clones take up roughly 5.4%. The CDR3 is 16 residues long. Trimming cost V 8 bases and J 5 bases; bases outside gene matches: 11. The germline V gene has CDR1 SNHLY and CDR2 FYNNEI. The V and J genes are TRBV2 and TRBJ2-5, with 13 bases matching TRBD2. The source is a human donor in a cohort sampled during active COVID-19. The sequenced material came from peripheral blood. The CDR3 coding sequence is TGTGCCAGCTGTAGGTTTGGGACTAGCGGGAAGGAGACCCAGTACTTC. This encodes CASCRFGTSGKETQYF.